This passage covers 21 T cell receptor beta chains from one sample sequenced in a study of cytomegalovirus exposure and HLA in healthy donors. Researchers ran the PCR with 60 Vbeta and 13 Jbeta primers. Produced via immunoSEQ multiplex PCR; TCRdb's table is partial and in-frame only. Among more than 140,000 clones listed, roughly 75% were seen once. What was sequenced was PBMCs. The receptor source for this set is a man aged 35-49 years in good health and CMV-seronegative.

This clone was detected only once. V is TRBV7-3 and J is TRBJ1-2; TRBD1 aligns across 8 bases. V was clipped by 2 bases and J by 0 bases; unmatched bases: 8. This CDR3 comprises 17 residues. CDR1 SGHTA and CDR2 FQGTGA come from the germline V gene. CDR3 DNA sequence: TGTGCCAGCAGCTTATCTGGGACAGGAGATTCTAACTATGGCTACACCTTC. This sequence encodes CASSLSGTGDSNYGYTF.

V and J are TRBV9 and TRBJ1-2; the D gene is possibly TRBD1 (6 bases). The CDR3 extends over 13 amino acids. Germline lookup yields CDR1 SGDLS and CDR2 YYNGEE. Trimming left V 1 base short and J 4 bases short, with 8 bases between. The CDR3, as DNA: TGTGCCAGCAGCGTACAGGGGACCTATGGCTACACCTTC. It yields the protein CASSVQGTYGYTF. Full variable domain (remainder filled in from reference TRBV9 and TRBJ1-2): DSGVTQTPKHLITATGQRVTLRCSPRSGDLSVYWYQQSLDQGLQFLIQYYNGEERAKGNILERFSAQQFPDLHSELNLSSLELGDSALYFCASSVQGTYGYTFGSGTRLTVV.

The chain carries TRBV4-2 and TRBJ1-5, with TRBD1 matching 7 bases. The CDR3 has 16 amino acids. CDR1 LGHNA and CDR2 YNFKEQ come from the germline V gene. The V segment lost 4 bases and the J segment 6 bases; nucleotides outside the gene matches: 12. The CDR3 is CASSPGGRGSGQPQHF. In nucleotides, the CDR3 is TGTGCCAGCAGCCCCGGCGGCAGGGGGTCGGGTCAGCCCCAGCATTTT.

A remark on this clone: Compared with germline, one end of the junction differs, possibly owing to a read error. This chain connects TRBV19 to TRBJ1-6, with TRBD1 as a possible D gene (5 bases). Germline assignment: CDR1 LNHDA and CDR2 SQIVND (reference sequence). The CDR3 spans 13 residues. CDR3 in DNA: TGCCTCAGGAAGGGGCAGCTAAATTCACCCCTCCACTTT. Protein: CLRKGQLNSPLHF.

This rearrangement joins TRBV5-1 to TRBJ2-7; the D is unclear. The CDR3 spans 14 residues. V was cut by 0 bases and J by 0 bases, with 7 bases left in between. Germline lookup yields CDR1 SGHRS and CDR2 YFSETQ. The CDR3 loop is CASSLADISYEQYF. The DNA for the CDR3 is TGCGCCAGCAGCTTGGCAGACATCTCCTACGAGCAGTACTTC.

This clone was seen just once. The chain couples TRBV9 to TRBJ2-2; 9 bases line up with TRBD1. Germline V lookup: CDR1 SGDLS, CDR2 YYNGEE. This CDR3 region has 20 residues. V was clipped by 0 bases and J by 5 bases; unmatched bases: 17. The DNA for the CDR3 is TGTGCCAGCAGCGTAGCCGGGTGGGGGACAGGGAATGGGGCAACCGGGGAGCTGTTTTTT. This gives the protein CASSVAGWGTGNGATGELFF.

DNA for the CDR3: TGTGCCAGCAGCCCAAACCGGGGTACCAATGAGCAGTTCTTC. Translated: CASSPNRGTNEQFF. The J gene is TRBJ2-1, the V gene TRBV7-3; D perhaps matches TRBD2 (5 bases). The CDR3 has 14 residues. Trimming cost V 5 bases and J 6 bases, with 14 bases left between them. The germline gives CDR1 SGHTA, CDR2 FQGTGA.

This rearrangement joins TRBV6-5 to TRBJ1-1; 11 nucleotides align to TRBD1. The CDR3 loop spans 15 amino acids. Per germline, CDR1 MNHEY and CDR2 SVGAGI. Trimming took 0 bases from V and 5 from J; bases not matched to a gene: 2. The CDR3 loop is CASSYSGQGATEAFF. The DNA for the CDR3 is TGTGCCAGCAGTTACTCCGGACAGGGGGCTACTGAAGCTTTCTTT.

J is TRBJ2-5 and V is TRBV5-6, with a weak D call TRBD2 (6 bases). CDR3 size: 15 residues. Germline CDR1 reads SGHDT; CDR2 reads YYEEEE. Trimming cost V 1 base and J 7 bases, with 17 bases left between them. CDR3: CASSLSGWRGGTQYF. The CDR3 nucleotides read TGTGCCAGCAGCTTGTCTGGCTGGCGGGGCGGGACCCAGTACTTC.

This clone has just a few counts. The gene calls are TRBV27 and TRBJ1-1; possibly TRBD1 for D (5 bases). Trimming pared 0 bases from V and 6 bases from J, leaving 14 bases between. Germline V gene sequence: CDR1 MNHEY, CDR2 SMNVEV (reference sequence). The CDR3 loop spans 15 amino acids. CDR3 in DNA: TGTGCCAGCAGTTTATCGTTGGGGGGTAACTCTGAAGCTTTCTTT. Amino acids: CASSLSLGGNSEAFF.

This chain joins TRBV2 and TRBJ2-7; D is undetermined. The germline V and J ends were trimmed by 3 bases and 3 bases, with 9 bases remaining between them. Germline V lookup: CDR1 SNHLY, CDR2 FYNNEI. The CDR3 length is 13 residues. The CDR3 bases are TGTGCCAGCAGTGAGGAACAGCTCTACGAGCAGTACTTC. This translates into CASSEEQLYEQYF.

The CDR3 spells CASSFPQSLTNEKLFF. The CDR3 DNA follows: TGTGCCAGCAGCTTCCCGCAGTCTCTGACTAATGAAAAACTGTTTTTT. The genes are TRBV5-4 and TRBJ1-4; D not resolved. CDR1 SGHNT and CDR2 YYREEE come from the germline V gene (reference sequence). Trimming removed 2 bases from V and 2 bases from J, with 13 bases in between. The CDR3 length is 16 residues.

This chain connects TRBV27 to TRBJ1-1; a possible D gene is TRBD1 (6 bases). The length of the CDR3 is 18 residues. Trimming stripped 5 bases from V and 0 bases from J, with 22 bases between. Germline V gene data show CDR1 as MNHEY and CDR2 as SMNVEV (reference sequence). The CDR3 loop is CASSPIIQRQAMNTEAFF. DNA for the CDR3: TGTGCCAGCAGTCCGATTATTCAAAGACAGGCGATGAACACTGAAGCTTTCTTT.

The rearrangement links TRBV19 to TRBJ1-5; D not certain. CDR1 is LNHDA and CDR2 is SQIVND in the germline V gene (reference sequence). The CDR3 extends over 14 amino acids. V was pared by 2 bases and J by 0 bases, with 5 bases between. CDR3 DNA: TGTGCCAGTAGTATACGCGGTAGCAATCAGCCCCAGCATTTT. Protein: CASSIRGSNQPQHF.

This clone was found a few times. The gene calls are TRBV6-5 and TRBJ1-5; no clear D gene. Trimming pared 0 bases from V and 1 base from J, leaving 7 bases between. CDR3 size: 15 residues. CDR1 and CDR2 (germline): MNHEY, SVGAGI. In DNA, the CDR3 is TGTGCCAGCAGTTACTCGTACAGCAGCAATCAGCCCCAGCATTTT. This gives the protein CASSYSYSSNQPQHF.

The chain is built from TRBV4-3 and TRBJ2-4; no clear D. The CDR3 loop spans 15 amino acids. The germline gives CDR1 LGHNA, CDR2 YSLEER. V was clipped by 0 bases and J by 4 bases, with 10 bases between them. The CDR3 DNA reads as TGCGCCAGCAGCCAAGATGAGGATTCGAAAAACATTCAGTACTTC. It encodes CASSQDEDSKNIQYF.

V usage is TRBV19 and J usage is TRBJ2-7; D is possibly TRBD2 (6 bases). Germline loops: CDR1 LNHDA, CDR2 SQIVND (reference sequence). V lost 6 bases and J 3 bases, leaving 18 bases between the germline ends. The length of the CDR3 is 15 residues. The CDR3 DNA is TGTGCCAGTAGCCCCCGGGGGTCTGGGAACTACGAGCAGTACTTC. It is translated as CASSPRGSGNYEQYF.

The chain couples TRBV19 to TRBJ2-7; D may be TRBD2 (5 bases). The germline CDR1 and CDR2 sequences are LNHDA and SQIVND (reference sequence). V was clipped by 1 base and J by 9 bases, with 19 bases between them. CDR3 size: 15 residues. CDR3 bases: TGTGCCAGTAGTATAGGGGAGAGCCGGATCAACGGGCAGTACTTC. Encoded protein: CASSIGESRINGQYF.

The V gene is TRBV21-1, the J gene TRBJ1-6; TRBD1 is taken as the D call from the table, unchecked against the DNA. TRBV21-1 is reported as a pseudogene. There are 22 residues in the CDR3. The CDR3 DNA is TGTGCCAGCAGCTCTTTTTTCGGGACAGAGACAACCCAAAGCTCCTATAATTCACCCCTCCACTTT. Amino acid sequence: CASSSFFGTETTQSSYNSPLHF.

This sequence joins TRBV5-1 and TRBJ2-5; TRBD2 agrees at 7 bases. V lost 4 bases and J lost 1; bases outside the gene matches: 7. Per the germline V gene, CDR1 is SGHRS and CDR2 is YFSETQ. The CDR3 runs to 15 residues. CDR3 DNA sequence: TGCGCCAGCAGCCGATACAGCGGGGCCCAAGAGACCCAGTACTTC. Translation: CASSRYSGAQETQYF.

The chain links TRBV27 to TRBJ1-6, with 9 bases lining up with TRBD1. CDR3 length: 16 residues. Trimming cost V 5 bases and J 10 bases; bases outside gene matches: 12. Germline V gene sequence: CDR1 MNHEY, CDR2 SMNVEV (reference sequence). The CDR3 reads CASSPLTGGVGSPLHF. CDR3 nucleotides: TGTGCCAGCAGTCCCTTAACAGGGGGCGTGGGATCACCCCTCCACTTT.